A single sample gave rise to the 18 T cell receptor beta chains below, sequenced in a study of spatial heterogeneity in lung cancer. Documented time point: blood at routine non-recurrence follow-up after resection. MiXCR, run by TCRdb on the 5' RACE reads, gives a single entry per CDR3 protein. The sample lists 25,000 to 35,000 distinct CDR3 sequences; about 10% were seen once. This specimen consisted of PBMCs, obtained at follow-up. Receptors originate from a female donor with early-stage non-small cell lung cancer.

Ten or more counts support this clonotype. The chain recombines TRBV6-2 or TRBV6-3 with TRBJ2-1, with 8 positions matching TRBD2. Germline V CDR1 and CDR2: MNHEY, SVGEGT. Unmatched junction bases numbered 12, after V lost 2 bases and J lost 6 bases. This CDR3 comprises 17 residues. The CDR3 sequence is CASSYLGRGGPVNEQFF. The CDR3 bases are TGTGCCAGCAGTTACCTAGGGCGCGGGGGGCCTGTCAATGAGCAGTTCTTC.

This clonotype occurred many times. This chain connects TRBV2 to TRBJ2-7, with D hard to call. Germline loops: CDR1 SNHLY, CDR2 FYNNEI. V lost 2 bases and J lost 0, with 14 bases in between. CDR3 size: 16 residues. The CDR3 sequence is CASSEYLLQSSYEQYF. In nucleotides, the CDR3 is TGTGCCAGCAGTGAATATTTGCTTCAGAGCTCCTACGAGCAGTACTTC.

This clonotype was seen at least ten times. The CDR3 DNA follows: TGTGCCAGCACAATTGCCGGGGCGAATCAGCCCCAGCATTTT. It codes for CASTIAGANQPQHF. The chain has TRBV12-3 or TRBV12-4 and TRBJ1-5, with a weak D call TRBD1 (5 bases). The CDR3 spans 14 residues. V gave up 7 bases and J gave up 4 bases, with 14 bases separating them.

This clonotype was observed many times. The genes are TRBV12-3 or TRBV12-4 and TRBJ2-1; D may be TRBD1 (6 bases). The CDR3 totals 12 residues. Trimming pared 4 bases from V and 15 bases from J, leaving 16 bases between. The CDR3 DNA reads as TGTGCCAGCAGTTGGGGCCTACAGGGTTGGTTCTTC. It encodes CASSWGLQGWFF.

A few counts support this clonotype. The rearrangement links TRBV29-1 to TRBJ2-3; D gene unclear. The CDR3 length is 15 residues. The ends were cut back, 3 bases at V and 0 bases at J, with 13 bases in the middle. CDR1 is SQVTM, CDR2 ANQGSEA, per germline. The CDR3 sequence: CSVEALGISTDTQYF. Here the CDR3 DNA reads TGCAGCGTTGAGGCGCTGGGGATAAGCACAGATACGCAGTATTTT.

This clonotype has at least ten counts. V gene TRBV11-2 combines with J gene TRBJ2-3; D unclear. Trimming took off 5 bases at V and 3 bases at J, with 9 bases between the two ends. CDR1 is SGHAT and CDR2 is FQNNGV in the germline V gene. The CDR3 consists of 13 residues. Here the CDR3 reads CASSIVVTDTQYF. Written as DNA, the CDR3 is TGTGCCAGCAGCATAGTCGTGACAGATACGCAGTATTTT.

This clonotype was seen many times. The chain has TRBV5-6 and TRBJ1-6; no firm D call. Trimming removed 4 bases at V and 8 bases at J, with 10 bases between. In germline, CDR1 is SGHDT, CDR2 YYEEEE. There are 13 residues in the CDR3. Here the CDR3 DNA reads TGTGCCAGCAGCCTCGGACGCTATTCACCCCTCCACTTT. Translating it yields CASSLGRYSPLHF. Combining the CDR3 with reference TRBV5-6 and TRBJ1-6 gives the whole variable domain DAGVTQSPTHLIKTRGQQVTLRCSPKSGHDTVSWYQQALGQGPQFIFQYYEEEERQRGNFPDRFSGHQFPNYSSELNVNALLLGDSALYLCASSLGRYSPLHFGNGTRLTVT.

This clonotype has a handful of counts. The chain employs TRBV6-1 and TRBJ2-5; D possibly uses TRBD1 or TRBD2 (5 bases each). The CDR3 totals 13 residues. The ends were cut back, 6 bases at V and 4 bases at J, with 12 bases in the middle. Germline V gene data show CDR1 as MNHNS and CDR2 as SASEGT. The CDR3 loop is CASSRGVGETQYF. In nucleotides, the CDR3 is TGTGCCAGCAGCCGGGGCGTGGGAGAGACCCAGTACTTC.

As DNA, the CDR3 is TGCGCCAGCAGCCAAGAAGGGGGAAGGGGCAAAAACATTCAGTACTTC. This translates into CASSQEGGRGKNIQYF. The chain employs TRBV4-3 and TRBJ2-4; tentatively, D is TRBD1 (6 bases). Deletions cut 0 bases from V and 3 bases from J, with 12 bases between. CDR3 length: 16 residues. Germline V CDR1 and CDR2: LGHNA, YSLEER.

This rearrangement joins TRBV7-9 to TRBJ2-3; D not resolved. Trimming cost V 3 bases and J 6 bases, with 13 bases left between them. This CDR3 comprises 14 residues. The V gene's germline CDR1 is SEHNR and CDR2 FQNEAQ (reference sequence). The CDR3 region is CASSLVLAADTQYF. The CDR3 DNA follows: TGTGCCAGCAGCTTGGTATTAGCAGCGGATACGCAGTATTTT.

At least ten counts were recorded for this clonotype. The chain uses TRBV29-1 and TRBJ1-2, with D tentatively TRBD1 (6 bases). The germline V gene has CDR1 SQVTM and CDR2 ANQGSEA. CDR3 length: 14 amino acids. V dropped 3 bases and J dropped 2 bases, with 13 bases sitting between them. The CDR3 coding sequence is TGCAGCGTTGAGTCCAGGGGCGCGAACTATGGCTACACCTTC. Protein: CSVESRGANYGYTF. The whole variable domain, remainder taken from reference TRBV29-1 and TRBJ1-2, is SAVISQKPSRDICQRGTSLTIQCQVDSQVTMMFWYRQQPGQSLTLIATANQGSEATYESGFVIDKFPISRPNLTFSTLTVSNMSPEDSSIYLCSVESRGANYGYTFGSGTRLTVV.

The rearrangement joins TRBV7-2 to TRBJ2-1, with D possibly being TRBD2 (7 bases). Between the trimmed V and J ends, which lost 3 bases and 7 bases, there was a span of 16 bases. The V gene's germline CDR1 is SGHTA and CDR2 FQGNSA. This CDR3 is 15 amino acids long. The CDR3 loop is CASSFRGGTGNEQFF. The CDR3 nucleotides are TGTGCCAGCAGCTTTAGGGGGGGCACCGGTAATGAGCAGTTCTTC.

This clonotype was counted only a few times. This chain links TRBV5-6 with TRBJ2-7, with 10 nucleotides matching TRBD1. The V gene end was trimmed by 4 bases and the J gene end by 5 bases; junction bases not matched to a gene: 6. CDR3 length: 14 residues. The germline V gene encodes CDR1 SGHDT and CDR2 YYEEEE. CDR3 in DNA: TGTGCCAGCAGCCCCCGGACAGGGGGGAACGAGCAGTACTTC. This gives the protein CASSPRTGGNEQYF.

The chain links TRBV7-8 to TRBJ2-3; a weak D match, TRBD1 (6 bases). V gave up 7 bases and J gave up 0 bases, with 14 bases separating them. Germline V gene data show CDR1 as SGHVS and CDR2 as FQNEAQ. This CDR3 contains 15 residues. This CDR3 is CASKTGSKSTDTQYF. Here the CDR3 DNA reads TGTGCCAGCAAAACAGGGAGCAAAAGCACAGATACGCAGTATTTT.

This rearrangement joins TRBV18 to TRBJ2-1, with 8 positions matching TRBD2. This CDR3 contains 16 residues. Germline CDR1 is KGHSH and CDR2 is LQKENI. The V segment lost 2 bases and the J segment 5 bases; nucleotides outside the gene matches: 8. The CDR3 nucleotides are TGTGCCAGCTCACCATGGGGAGCGGGGGAGCACAATGAGCAGTTCTTC. Translated, it gives CASSPWGAGEHNEQFF.

This clonotype was recorded at least ten times. The chain uses TRBV23-1 and TRBJ1-5; D may be TRBD1 (5 bases). TRBV23-1 is known as an ORF, though its function is uncertain. V gave up 7 bases and J gave up 3 bases, with 22 bases separating them. The CDR3 totals 17 residues. CDR3 residues: CASIQSRQGWNNQPQHF. In DNA, the CDR3 is TGCGCCAGCATCCAATCTAGGCAGGGTTGGAACAATCAGCCCCAGCATTTT.

This clonotype showed up many times. The gene calls are TRBV29-1 and TRBJ2-1; D gene uncertain. Germline CDR1 SQVTM, CDR2 ANQGSEA. V gave up 1 base and J gave up 0 bases, with 7 bases separating them. The CDR3 has 14 residues. CDR3 loop: CSVEGSSSYNEQFF. In DNA, the CDR3 is TGCAGCGTTGAAGGTTCCTCCTCCTACAATGAGCAGTTCTTC.

This clonotype was observed many times. The V gene is TRBV12-3 or TRBV12-4, the J gene TRBJ1-5; D is ambiguous. Trimming removed 3 bases from V and 4 bases from J, with 7 bases in between. The CDR3 sequence is 13 residues long. The CDR3 here is CASSFRMNQPQHF. CDR3 in DNA: TGTGCCAGCAGTTTCCGTATGAATCAGCCCCAGCATTTT.